The clone carrying this TCR beta chain was picked up a small number of times. Its target is not known. Molecules of cDNA were individually given unique molecular identifiers that were attached to them. MiXCR was run by TCRdb on the 5' RACE reads, yielding one entry per CDR3 protein. The sample records just under 65,000 distinct CDR3 sequences, roughly 8.2% being singletons. The data were obtained in a study of early T cells in non-severe SARS-CoV-2 infection. Study context: Sequencing of unsorted whole blood was done on bulk RNA, leaving chains unpaired. Whole-study results and caveats: VDJdb matching favored anti-spike CD8 responses, missing private and CD4 specificities.

Trimming removed 1 base from V and 0 bases from J; junction bases left unmatched: 2. The CDR3 runs 16 residues. The germline V gene has CDR1 MNHEY and CDR2 SVGAGI. This clonotype was obtained from an adult who was a healthcare worker with PCR-confirmed SARS-CoV-2 infection or an uninfected control (not recorded which). Sequenced here: whole blood, sampled at baseline. V usage is TRBV6-5 and J usage is TRBJ2-3; 9 bases match TRBD2. CDR3 protein: CASSYFLAGSTDTQYF. For the CDR3, the DNA is TGTGCCAGCAGTTACTTCCTAGCGGGGAGCACAGATACGCAGTATTTT.